The 5 T cell receptor beta chains below all came from one sample that was sequenced in a study of blood T cell repertoires in COVID-19. Profiling relied on immunoSEQ multiplex PCR, and the TCRdb table lists in-frame clones only, not all of them. The table lists around 430,000 clones, 85% to 90% of them singletons. The sample consisted of PBMCs or T cells enriched from blood (not recorded which). The source is a woman in her forties or fifties who had recovered from COVID-19.

The chain links TRBV24-1 to TRBJ2-2, with a possible D match to TRBD1 (5 bases). V shed 4 bases and J shed 3 bases, with 11 bases lying between them. The germline gives CDR1 KGHDR, CDR2 SFDVKD. The CDR3 contains 15 residues. This CDR3 reads CATSDPRQYTGELFF. In nucleotides, the CDR3 is TGTGCCACCAGTGACCCTAGACAGTACACCGGGGAGCTGTTTTTT.

The chain employs TRBV3-1 (or the pseudogene TRBV3-2) and TRBJ1-1, with TRBD1 matching over 7 bases. V lost 10 bases to trimming and J lost 1 base; unmatched junction nucleotides: 6. Germline assignment: CDR1 LGHDT and CDR2 YNNKEL (reference sequence). The CDR3 loop spans 13 amino acids. The CDR3 is CATGQVSNTEAFF. DNA of the CDR3: TGTGCCACCGGACAGGTATCGAACACTGAAGCTTTCTTT.

The V and J genes are TRBV7-9 and TRBJ1-2; TRBD1 agrees at 7 bases. The CDR3 is 16 amino acids. The V and J ends lost 5 bases and 2 bases, in that order; junction bases with no gene match: 11. CDR1 and CDR2 from the germline V gene are SEHNR and FQNEAQ (reference sequence). The CDR3 spells CASSHKGQNRNYGYTF. The DNA for the CDR3 is TGTGCCAGCAGCCACAAGGGACAGAATAGAAACTATGGCTACACCTTC.

The CDR3 region is CASSQDGGTSGDTQYF. CDR3 bases: TGTGCCAGCAGCCAAGATGGCGGGACTAGCGGAGATACGCAGTATTTT. The chain links TRBV4-2 to TRBJ2-3, with 11 positions matching TRBD2. V lost 0 bases, J lost 5 bases, and 4 bases stayed unmatched. The germline V gene encodes CDR1 LGHNA and CDR2 YNFKEQ. This CDR3 is 16 amino acids long.

The V call is TRBV4-1, the J call TRBJ2-3; TRBD2 matches 8 bases. The trim removed 5 bases at V and 1 base at J, leaving 8 bases unmatched. The CDR3 runs to 16 residues. In germline, CDR1 is MGHRA, CDR2 YSYEKL. Here the CDR3 reads CASSSLGGARTDTQYF. The CDR3 DNA sequence: TGCGCCAGCAGCTCCCTCGGGGGGGCTCGCACAGATACGCAGTATTTT.